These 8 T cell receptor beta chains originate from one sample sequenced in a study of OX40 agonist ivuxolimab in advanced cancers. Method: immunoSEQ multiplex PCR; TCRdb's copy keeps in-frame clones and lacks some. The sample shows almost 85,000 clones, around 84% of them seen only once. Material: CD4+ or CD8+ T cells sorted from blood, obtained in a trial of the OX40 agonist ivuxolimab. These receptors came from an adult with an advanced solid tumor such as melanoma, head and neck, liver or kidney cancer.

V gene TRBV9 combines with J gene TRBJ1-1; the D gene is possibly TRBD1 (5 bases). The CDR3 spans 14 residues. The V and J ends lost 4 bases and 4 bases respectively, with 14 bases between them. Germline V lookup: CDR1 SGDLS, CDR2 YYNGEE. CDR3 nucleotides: TGTGCCAGCAGCTACGGGCTTGGGGGCACTGAAGCTTTCTTT. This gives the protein CASSYGLGGTEAFF.

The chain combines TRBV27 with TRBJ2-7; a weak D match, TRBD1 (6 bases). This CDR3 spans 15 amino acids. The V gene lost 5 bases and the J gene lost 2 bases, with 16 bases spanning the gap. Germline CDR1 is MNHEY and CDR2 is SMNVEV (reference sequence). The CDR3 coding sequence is TGTGCCAGCAGTATCGGGACACCCCAGACCTACGAGCAGTACTTC. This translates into CASSIGTPQTYEQYF.

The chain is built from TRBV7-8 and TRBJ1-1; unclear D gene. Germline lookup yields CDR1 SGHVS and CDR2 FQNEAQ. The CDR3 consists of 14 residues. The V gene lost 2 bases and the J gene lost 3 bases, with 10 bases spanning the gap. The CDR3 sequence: CASSLINSYTEAFF. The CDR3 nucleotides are TGTGCCAGCAGCTTAATAAACAGCTACACTGAAGCTTTCTTT.

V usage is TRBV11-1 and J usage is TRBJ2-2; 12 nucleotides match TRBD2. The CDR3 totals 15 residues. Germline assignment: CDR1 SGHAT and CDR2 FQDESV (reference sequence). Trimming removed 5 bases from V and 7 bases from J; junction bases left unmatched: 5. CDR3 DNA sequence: TGTGCCAGCAGCCAGACTAGCGGGAGCGTCGGGGAGCTGTTTTTT. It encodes CASSQTSGSVGELFF.

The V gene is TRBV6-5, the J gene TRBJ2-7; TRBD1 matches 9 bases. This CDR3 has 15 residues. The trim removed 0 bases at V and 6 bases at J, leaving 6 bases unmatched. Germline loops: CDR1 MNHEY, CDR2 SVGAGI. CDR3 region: CASSYSIGTGFEQYF. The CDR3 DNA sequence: TGTGCCAGCAGTTACTCGATTGGGACAGGGTTCGAGCAGTACTTC.

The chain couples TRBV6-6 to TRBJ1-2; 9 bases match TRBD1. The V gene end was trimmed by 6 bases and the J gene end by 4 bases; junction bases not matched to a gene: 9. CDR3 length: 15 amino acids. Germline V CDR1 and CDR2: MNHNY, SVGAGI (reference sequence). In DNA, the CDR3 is TGTGCCAGCAGCAACCCCCGGGACAGGGTCTATGGCTACACCTTC. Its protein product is CASSNPRDRVYGYTF.

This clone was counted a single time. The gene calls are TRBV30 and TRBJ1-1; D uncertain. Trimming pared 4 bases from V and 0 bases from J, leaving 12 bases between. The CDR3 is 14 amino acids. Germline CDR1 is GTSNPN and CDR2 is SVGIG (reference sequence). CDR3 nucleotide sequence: TGTGCCTGGACCCCGGACGGGATGAACACTGAAGCTTTCTTT. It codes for CAWTPDGMNTEAFF.

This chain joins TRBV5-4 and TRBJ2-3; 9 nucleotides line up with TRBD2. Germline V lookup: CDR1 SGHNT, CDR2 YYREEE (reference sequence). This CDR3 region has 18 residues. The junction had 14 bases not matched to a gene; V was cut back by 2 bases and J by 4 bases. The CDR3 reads CASSFTSGPSQGPDTQYF. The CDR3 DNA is TGTGCCAGCAGCTTTACTAGCGGGCCCTCTCAGGGGCCAGATACGCAGTATTTT.